In its sample, the clone carrying this T cell receptor beta chain was seen once. What it binds is not known. The data were obtained in a study of T cell responses to AZD1222 COVID-19 vaccine. Whole-study findings and limits: An increase in Spike-specific TCR breadth and depth was observed after two AZD1222 doses. Donors skewed white British and female; clonal diversity was possibly underestimated.

There are 14 residues in the CDR3. The germline V gene has CDR1 MNHEY and CDR2 SVGAGI. Trimming took 5 bases from V and 1 from J, leaving 12 bases between them. Assay: immunoSEQ multiplex PCR; the TCRdb copy retains only in-frame clones and omits some. The table records fewer than 200,000 clones, around 89% of them present only once. This sequence originates from an adult who received the MenACWY meningococcal vaccine as a control. This rearrangement joins TRBV6-5 to TRBJ2-7; perhaps TRBD1 as D (6 bases). The specimen comprised peripheral blood, sampled 28 days after the second dose of the MenACWY control vaccine. This CDR3 reads CASSKTTGSYEQYF. The CDR3 DNA is TGTGCCAGCAGTAAAACGACAGGATCCTACGAGCAGTACTTC.